Each of the 9 T cell receptor beta chains below was sequenced from the same sample in a study of blood T cell repertoires in COVID-19. Repertoires were generated with immunoSEQ multiplex PCR, while TCRdb's copy carries only in-frame clones and drops some. The sample shows around 210,000 clones, approximately 84% of them seen only once. Sequencing was performed on peripheral blood. These receptors came from a woman at least 80 years old with COVID-19, enrolled during active disease.

The gene calls are TRBV7-2 and TRBJ1-4; TRBD1 aligns across 9 bases. Germline CDR1 is SGHTA and CDR2 is FQGNSA. The V segment lost 5 bases and the J segment 7 bases; nucleotides outside the gene matches: 8. This CDR3 spans 15 amino acids. The CDR3 DNA sequence: TGTGCCAGCAGCGGTTCCGGGACAGGGCTTGAAAAACTGTTTTTT. Residues: CASSGSGTGLEKLFF.

This clone was detected once. The genes are TRBV3-1 (or the pseudogene TRBV3-2) and TRBJ1-6, with 7 positions matching TRBD1. Trimming at V came to 0 bases and at J to 13 bases, leaving 12 bases not matched to a gene. In germline, CDR1 is LGHDT, CDR2 YNNKEL (reference sequence). The CDR3 covers 16 residues. The CDR3 loop is CASSQDSVGGRGPLHF. The CDR3, as DNA: TGTGCCAGCAGCCAAGATTCGGTAGGGGGCCGGGGGCCCCTCCACTTT.

V gene TRBV27 combines with J gene TRBJ2-2; 8 bases map to TRBD1. The trim removed 3 bases at V and 7 bases at J, leaving 10 bases unmatched. Germline CDR1 and CDR2: MNHEY and SMNVEV (reference sequence). The CDR3 length is 16 residues. CDR3 sequence (DNA): TGTGCCAGCAGTTTCAGCCTGGGACAGGATGTCGGGGAGCTGTTTTTT. It encodes CASSFSLGQDVGELFF.

This chain links TRBV9 with TRBJ1-2, with TRBD1 identical over 7 bases. With V trimmed by 0 bases and J by 6 bases, 11 bases remained unmatched. Germline V gives CDR1 SGDLS, CDR2 YYNGEE. The CDR3 is 16 amino acids. CDR3 residues: CASSVDAEGTADGYTF. The CDR3 region has the DNA TGTGCCAGCAGCGTAGATGCTGAGGGGACAGCGGATGGCTACACCTTC.

This clone was observed once. The chain carries TRBV6-5 and TRBJ1-1; D might be TRBD1 (6 bases). The V and J ends lost 4 bases and 7 bases respectively, with 19 bases between them. This CDR3 is 15 amino acids long. Germline V gives CDR1 MNHEY, CDR2 SVGAGI. CDR3 sequence (DNA): TGTGCCAGCAGTTCGGGGGGCGTGGGTTTGGATGAAGCTTTCTTT. Translation gives CASSSGGVGLDEAFF.

CDR3 in amino acids: CASSLLSAFETQYF. The CDR3 nucleotides are TGTGCCAGCAGCTTATTATCTGCGTTTGAGACCCAGTACTTC. The rearrangement joins TRBV7-9 to TRBJ2-5; D uncertain. Per germline, CDR1 SEHNR and CDR2 FQNEAQ (reference sequence). V was clipped by 2 bases and J by 5 bases, with 12 bases between them. This CDR3 is 14 amino acids long.

V is TRBV18 and J is TRBJ2-5, with D possibly being TRBD2 (6 bases). Trimming shortened V by 3 bases and J by 5 bases, and 16 bases separated the two germline ends. Germline values: CDR1 KGHSH, CDR2 LQKENI. The CDR3 spans 15 residues. The CDR3 nucleotides read TGTGCCAGCTCACCTAACCGGGTAGGAGGGGAGACCCAGTACTTC. Translating gives CASSPNRVGGETQYF.

This chain joins TRBV18 and TRBJ2-7; D is possibly TRBD2 (5 bases). Germline CDR1 is KGHSH and CDR2 is LQKENI. This CDR3 is built from 13 residues. V lost 6 bases and J 7 bases, leaving 16 bases between the germline ends. CDR3 DNA: TGTGCCAGCTCCCTGTACGGGATCCCGGAGCAGTACTTC. As protein: CASSLYGIPEQYF.

The rearrangement links TRBV27 to TRBJ2-3; 9 positions agree with TRBD2. Per the germline V gene, CDR1 is MNHEY and CDR2 is SMNVEV (reference sequence). The length of the CDR3 is 13 residues. V was pared by 8 bases and J by 3 bases, with 3 bases of the junction left unmatched. DNA for the CDR3: TGTGCCAGCTGGGCGGGAGGGACAGATACGCAGTATTTT. Its translation: CASWAGGTDTQYF.